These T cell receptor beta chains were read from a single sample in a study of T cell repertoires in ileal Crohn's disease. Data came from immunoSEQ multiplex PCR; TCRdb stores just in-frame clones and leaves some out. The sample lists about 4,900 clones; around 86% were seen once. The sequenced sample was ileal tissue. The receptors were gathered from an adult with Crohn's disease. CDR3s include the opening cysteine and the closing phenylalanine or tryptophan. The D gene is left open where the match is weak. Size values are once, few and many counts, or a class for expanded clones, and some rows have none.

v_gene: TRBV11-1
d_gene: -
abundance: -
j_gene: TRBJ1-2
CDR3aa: CASSLTGPYGYTF
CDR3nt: TGTGCCAGCAGCTTAACAGGACCCTATGGCTACACCTTC

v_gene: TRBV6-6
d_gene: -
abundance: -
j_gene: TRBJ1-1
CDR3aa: CASSPRRGIASTEAFF
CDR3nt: TGTGCCAGCAGTCCCCGGCGGGGCATCGCGAGCACTGAAGCTTTCTTT

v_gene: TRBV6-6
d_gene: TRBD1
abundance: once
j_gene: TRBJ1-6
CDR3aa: CASSPQGAWNSPLHF
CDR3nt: TGTGCCAGCAGTCCCCAGGGGGCATGGAATTCACCCCTCCACTTT

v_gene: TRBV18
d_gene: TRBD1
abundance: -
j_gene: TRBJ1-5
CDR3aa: CASSPPSGGRNQPQHF
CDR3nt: TGTGCCAGCTCACCACCGTCAGGGGGCCGCAATCAGCCCCAGCATTTT

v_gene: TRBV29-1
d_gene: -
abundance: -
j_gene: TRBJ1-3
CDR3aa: CSVRELNSGNTIYF
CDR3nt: TGCAGCGTTCGAGAGTTGAACTCTGGAAACACCATATATTTT

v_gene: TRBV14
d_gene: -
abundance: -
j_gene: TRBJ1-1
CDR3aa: CASSQSLIAEAFF
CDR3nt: TGTGCCAGCAGCCAGAGCTTAATCGCTGAAGCTTTCTTT

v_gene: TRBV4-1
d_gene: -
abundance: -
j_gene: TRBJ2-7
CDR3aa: CASSQDFGRAYLREQYF
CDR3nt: TGCGCCAGCAGCCAAGATTTTGGCAGGGCTTACCTACGAGAGCAGTACTTC

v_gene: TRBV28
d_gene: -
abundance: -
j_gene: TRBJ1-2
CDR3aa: CASTEGHANYGYTF
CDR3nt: TGTGCCAGCACTGAGGGACACGCTAACTATGGCTACACCTTC

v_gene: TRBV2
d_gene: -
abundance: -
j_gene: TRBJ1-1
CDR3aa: CASSSYAGNTEAFF
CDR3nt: TGTGCCAGCAGTTCTTATGCCGGGAACACTGAAGCTTTCTTT

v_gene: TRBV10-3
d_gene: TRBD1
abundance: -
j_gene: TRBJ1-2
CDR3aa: CAISEDRDYGYTF
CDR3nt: TGTGCCATCAGTGAGGACAGGGACTATGGCTACACCTTC

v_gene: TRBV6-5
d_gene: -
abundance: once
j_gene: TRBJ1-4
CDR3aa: CASSYSGGGKLFF
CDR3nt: TGTGCCAGCAGTTACTCTGGGGGAGGAAAACTGTTTTTT

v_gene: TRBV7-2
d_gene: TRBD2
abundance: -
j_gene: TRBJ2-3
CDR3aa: CASSLGLAGGPGDTQYF
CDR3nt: TGTGCCAGCAGCTTGGGACTAGCGGGGGGGCCGGGAGATACGCAGTATTTT

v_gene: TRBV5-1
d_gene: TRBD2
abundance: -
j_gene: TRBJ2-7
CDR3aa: CASSQPGQKKRLARTYEQYF
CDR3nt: TGCGCCAGCAGCCAACCTGGACAGAAAAAAAGACTAGCGAGAACCTACGAGCAGTACTTC

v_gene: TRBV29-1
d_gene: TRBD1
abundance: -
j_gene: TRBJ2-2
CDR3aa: CSAVRQGAGELFF
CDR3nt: TGCAGCGCCGTACGACAGGGGGCCGGGGAGCTGTTTTTT

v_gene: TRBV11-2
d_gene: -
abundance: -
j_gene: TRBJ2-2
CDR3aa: CASSYISAGELFF
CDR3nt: TGTGCCAGCAGCTATATCTCGGCCGGGGAGCTGTTTTTT

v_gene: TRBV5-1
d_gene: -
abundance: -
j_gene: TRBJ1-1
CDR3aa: CASSSGRGSGTEAFF
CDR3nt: TGCGCCAGCAGCTCGGGGCGGGGTTCAGGGACTGAAGCTTTCTTT

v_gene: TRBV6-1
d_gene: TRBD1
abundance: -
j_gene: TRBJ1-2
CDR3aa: CASSATPDRGHGYTF
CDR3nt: TGTGCCAGCAGTGCCACCCCAGACAGGGGGCACGGCTACACCTTC

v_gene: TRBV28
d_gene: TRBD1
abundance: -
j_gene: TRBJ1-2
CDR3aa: CASRADRGPGGYTF
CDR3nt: TGTGCCAGCAGGGCGGACAGGGGGCCTGGGGGCTACACCTTC

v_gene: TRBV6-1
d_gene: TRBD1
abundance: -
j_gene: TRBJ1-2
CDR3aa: CASRDGTGTLYGYTF
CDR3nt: TGTGCCAGCAGGGATGGGACAGGGACCCTCTATGGCTACACCTTC

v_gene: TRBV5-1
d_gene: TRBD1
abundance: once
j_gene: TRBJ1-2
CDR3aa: CASSHGTGISYGYTF
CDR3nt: TGCGCCAGCAGCCACGGGACAGGGATCTCCTATGGCTACACCTTC

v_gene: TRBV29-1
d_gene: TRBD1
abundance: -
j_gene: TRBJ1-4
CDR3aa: CSVVGQGADEKLFF
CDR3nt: TGCAGCGTTGTCGGACAGGGGGCCGATGAAAAACTGTTTTTT

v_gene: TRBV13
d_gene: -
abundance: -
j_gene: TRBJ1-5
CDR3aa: CASSLGGGADNQPQHF
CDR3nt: TGTGCCAGCAGCTTAGGCGGGGGGGCCGACAATCAGCCCCAGCATTTT

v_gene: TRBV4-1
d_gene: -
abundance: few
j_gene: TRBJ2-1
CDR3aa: CASSQVQGHSYNEQFF
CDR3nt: TGCGCCAGCAGCCAAGTCCAGGGCCACTCCTACAATGAGCAGTTCTTC

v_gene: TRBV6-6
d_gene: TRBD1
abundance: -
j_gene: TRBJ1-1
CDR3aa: CASSYSGDSGHTEAFF
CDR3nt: TGTGCCAGCAGTTACTCGGGGGACAGCGGTCACACTGAAGCTTTCTTT

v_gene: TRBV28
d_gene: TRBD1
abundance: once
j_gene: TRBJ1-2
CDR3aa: CAGRTGGKEGGYTF
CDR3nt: TGTGCCGGCAGGACAGGGGGAAAAGAAGGAGGCTACACCTTC

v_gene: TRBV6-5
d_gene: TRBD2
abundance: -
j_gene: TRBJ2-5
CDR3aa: CASSYSTSGGAETQYF
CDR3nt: TGTGCCAGCAGTTACTCGACTAGCGGGGGGGCAGAGACCCAGTACTTC

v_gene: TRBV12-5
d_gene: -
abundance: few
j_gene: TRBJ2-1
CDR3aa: CASSSASSSYNEQFF
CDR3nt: TGTGCTAGCTCAAGCGCCTCTAGCTCCTACAATGAGCAGTTCTTC

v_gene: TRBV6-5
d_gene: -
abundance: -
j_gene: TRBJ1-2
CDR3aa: CASSLGLFRGYGYTF
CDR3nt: TGTGCCAGCAGTTTGGGTCTATTTCGAGGCTATGGCTACACCTTC

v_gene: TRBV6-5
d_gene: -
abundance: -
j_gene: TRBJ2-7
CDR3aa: CASRLTGTGNHEQYF
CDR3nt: TGTGCCAGCAGACTCACGGGAACAGGGAACCACGAGCAGTACTTC

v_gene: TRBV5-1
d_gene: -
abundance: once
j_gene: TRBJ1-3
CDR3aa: CASSQGDNAGNTIYF
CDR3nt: TGCGCCAGCAGCCAAGGGGATAATGCTGGAAACACCATATATTTT

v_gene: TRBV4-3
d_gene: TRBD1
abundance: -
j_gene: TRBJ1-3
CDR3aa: CASSQGGQGNTIYF
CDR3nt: TGCGCCAGCAGCCAAGGGGGACAGGGAAACACCATATATTTT

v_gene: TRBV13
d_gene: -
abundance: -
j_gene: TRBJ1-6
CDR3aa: CASSNRGLGNSPLHF
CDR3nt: TGTGCCAGCAGCAACCGCGGACTCGGAAATTCACCCCTCCACTTT